This is a list of T cell receptor beta chains from one sample in a study of cytomegalovirus exposure and HLA in healthy donors. Profiled with immunoSEQ multiplex PCR; TCRdb holds only in-frame clones, not every one. The sample lists roughly 63,000 clones; roughly 90% were seen once. Sequenced material: PBMCs. Source of these receptors: a woman between 18 and 29 years old in good health and CMV-seronegative. Each CDR3 is given with its conserved first and last residue.

TRBV6-6 | CASSKDRETYNEQFF
TRBV11-2 | CASSHLAGDTGELFF
TRBV28 | CATTPRGGPYEQYF
TRBV6-6 | CASSPRNTEAFF
TRBV6-1 | CASRRTGTNTEAFF
TRBV11-3 | CASGQGRNTEAFF
TRBV5-8 | CASSLEGDSYEQYF
TRBV6-6 | CASSYSGTDYYEQYF
TRBV7-9 | CASSAPSAYEQYF
TRBV30 | CAWSVLSLPGELFF
TRBV5-1 | CASSLGGSSGSGETQYF
TRBV9 | CASSVAAPGRGKVNEQFF
TRBV5-1 | CASSILPRSGAISYEQYF
TRBV29-1 | CSGVTSGREMGTDTQYF
TRBV7-2 | CASSLTSSGREEQYF
TRBV10-1 | CASSIDRGLHEQYF
TRBV6-5 | CASGRAPAGAQHF
TRBV7-6 | CASSLDRGSYEQYF
TRBV7-8 | CASSFGQGSYEQYF
TRBV2 | CASPGGRSTNYGYTF
TRBV9 | CASSATLRQGEAFF
TRBV30 | CAWSITSQETQYF
TRBV2 | CASSERGPVGFEQYF
TRBV6-1 | CASSERVGAQPQHF
TRBV28 | CASTSGTGSYEQYF
TRBV6-6 | CASSYMGDEQYF
TRBV5-4 | CASSLEDRVNSPLHF
TRBV30 | CAWSISYEQYF
TRBV5-4 | CASSPRLAGGNNEQFF
TRBV11-2 | CASSSGTGGYEQYF
TRBV6-1 | CAGGDRRDTQYF
TRBV10-1 | CASRPPGQGLTDTQYF
TRBV15 | CATSRDLGQGLQETQYF
TRBV5-1 | CASSLDASGRPYEQYF
TRBV5-4 | CASSRGGGNQPQHF